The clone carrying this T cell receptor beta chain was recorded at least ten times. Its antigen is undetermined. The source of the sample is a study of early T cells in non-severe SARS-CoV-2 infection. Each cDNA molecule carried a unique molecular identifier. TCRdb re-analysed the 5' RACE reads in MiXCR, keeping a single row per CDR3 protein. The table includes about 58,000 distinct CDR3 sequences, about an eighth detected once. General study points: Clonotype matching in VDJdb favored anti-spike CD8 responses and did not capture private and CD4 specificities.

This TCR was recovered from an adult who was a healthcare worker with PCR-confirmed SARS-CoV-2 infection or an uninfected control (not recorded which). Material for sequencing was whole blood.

The CDR3 nucleotides read TGTGCCAGCAGCTTTGGGACAGGCTATGGCTACACCTTC. Residues: CASSFGTGYGYTF. The gene calls are TRBV7-9 and TRBJ1-2; 8 bases agree with TRBD1. Germline V lookup: CDR1 SEHNR, CDR2 FQNEAQ (reference sequence). With V trimmed by 3 bases and J by 4 bases, 1 base remained unmatched. The CDR3 runs to 13 residues.